This TCR beta chain was profiled in a study of blood T cell repertoires in COVID-19. Some clones are missing from TCRdb's copy, which holds only in-frame ones; the method was immunoSEQ multiplex PCR. The sample records some 270,000 clones, over 80% being singletons. Sequencing used PBMCs or T cells enriched from blood (not recorded which). This clonotype was sampled from a woman between 40 and 55 years old who had been exposed to COVID-19.

CDR3 DNA: TGTGCCAGCCGGGACACTGCAGGAGAGACCCAGTACTTC. As protein: CASRDTAGETQYF. The V and J genes are TRBV7-9 and TRBJ2-5; perhaps TRBD1 as D (6 bases). This CDR3 has 13 amino acids. The V gene lost 8 bases and the J gene lost 4 bases, with 14 bases spanning the gap. Looked up from germline, CDR1 is SEHNR and CDR2 is FQNEAQ (reference sequence). The full variable domain, its missing parts supplied by reference TRBV7-9 and TRBJ2-5, is DTGVSQNPRHKITKRGQNVTFRCDPISEHNRLYWYRQTLGQGPEFLTYFQNEAQLEKSRLLSDRFSAERPKGSFSTLEIQRTEQGDSAMYLCASRDTAGETQYFGPGTRLLVL.